This is a list of T cell receptor beta chains from one sample in a study of T-cell reconstitution after alpha-beta-depleted transplantation in children. Using its own MiXCR run on the PCR reads, TCRdb lists one record per CDR3 protein. The sample lists about 160,000 distinct CDR3 sequences, approximately 12% occurring once. The source was PBMCs, collected before TCRalphabeta/CD19-depleted stem cell transplant. These receptors all stem from a boy between 2 and 10 years old with acute myeloid leukemia, due to receive a stem cell transplant. The conserved cysteine and the conserved F or W are not part of the CDR3 here. Expanded clones get a size class; other rows say once, few or many, or leave the size out.

cdr3_aa clone_size j_call v_call
ASSGGGGALETQY many TRBJ2-5 TRBV9
SARDGGQKNEKLF many TRBJ1-4 TRBV20-1
ASSHPGQNNEQF large TRBJ2-1 TRBV3-1
ASSLVGETYGYT many TRBJ1-2 TRBV5-1
AWSHTPGLAGSLDETDTQY few TRBJ2-3 TRBV30
ATSLQVGETQY many TRBJ2-5 TRBV15
ASSFTGTSGTLNTGELF many TRBJ2-2 TRBV11-2
ASGLVRAGHRADEQF many TRBJ2-1 TRBV12-5
ASSLVGIEQY many TRBJ2-7 TRBV11-2
ASSRRRQRNNEQF - TRBJ2-1 TRBV4-1
ASSQDRADHNYEQY many TRBJ2-7 TRBV4-2
ASSQDGVRRGTQY - TRBJ2-3 TRBV14
ASSLGVIQPQH many TRBJ1-5 TRBV7-9
SARDPIRRKPYNEQF few TRBJ2-1 TRBV20-1
ASSAYLYGYT many TRBJ1-2 TRBV12-3/TRBV12-4
ASSFLASAEQF many TRBJ2-1 TRBV28
ASSLGLAGARYEQY many TRBJ2-7 TRBV12-3/TRBV12-4